This T cell receptor (beta chain) was sequenced for a study of T-cell reconstitution after alpha-beta-depleted transplantation in children. Unique molecular identifiers tagged the TCRbeta library. From the PCR reads, TCRdb called clonotypes with MiXCR, one entry per CDR3 protein. The repertoire has about 32,000 distinct CDR3 sequences, about 6.7% of them found once; the top ten carry under 30%. This clonotype was counted at least ten times. Antigen unknown. Study-level findings and limits: Once a year had passed after transplant, T-cell counts and diversity came mostly from newly produced T cells. Surviving recipient T cells and thymic progenitors produced the high day-60 TCRbeta diversity seen in some patients. Reported findings indicate that, about two months after transplant, alpha-beta T cells came from several hundred expanded clones, which were derived from non-depleted graft cells.

From germline, CDR1 is SGDLS and CDR2 YYNGEE. Trimming took off 3 bases at V and 12 bases at J, with 19 bases between the two ends. This CDR3 spans 13 amino acids. V and J are TRBV9 and TRBJ2-7; D is possibly TRBD2 (5 bases). The source of this sequence is a child in the first two years of life who had a stem cell transplant for acute myeloid leukemia, so the T cells may come from the graft donor. The input for sequencing was peripheral blood, taken 60 days after TCRalphabeta/CD19-depleted stem cell transplant. CDR3 amino acids: CASSGDEGPTTYF. Written as DNA, the CDR3 is TGTGCCAGCAGCGGCGACGAGGGCCCGACGACGTACTTC.